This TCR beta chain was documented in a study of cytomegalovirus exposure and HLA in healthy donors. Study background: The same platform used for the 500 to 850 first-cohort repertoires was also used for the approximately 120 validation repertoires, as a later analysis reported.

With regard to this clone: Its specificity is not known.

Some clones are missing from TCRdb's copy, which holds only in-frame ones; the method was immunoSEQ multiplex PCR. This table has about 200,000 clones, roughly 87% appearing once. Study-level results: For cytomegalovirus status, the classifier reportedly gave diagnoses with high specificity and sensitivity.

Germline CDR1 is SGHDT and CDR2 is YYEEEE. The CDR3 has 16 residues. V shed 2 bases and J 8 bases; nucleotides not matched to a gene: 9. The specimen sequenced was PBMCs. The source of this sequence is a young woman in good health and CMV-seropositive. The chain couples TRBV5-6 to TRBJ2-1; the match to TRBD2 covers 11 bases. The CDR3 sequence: CASSFAIAGGVYEQFF. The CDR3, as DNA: TGTGCCAGCAGCTTTGCAATAGCGGGGGGGGTATATGAGCAGTTCTTC.